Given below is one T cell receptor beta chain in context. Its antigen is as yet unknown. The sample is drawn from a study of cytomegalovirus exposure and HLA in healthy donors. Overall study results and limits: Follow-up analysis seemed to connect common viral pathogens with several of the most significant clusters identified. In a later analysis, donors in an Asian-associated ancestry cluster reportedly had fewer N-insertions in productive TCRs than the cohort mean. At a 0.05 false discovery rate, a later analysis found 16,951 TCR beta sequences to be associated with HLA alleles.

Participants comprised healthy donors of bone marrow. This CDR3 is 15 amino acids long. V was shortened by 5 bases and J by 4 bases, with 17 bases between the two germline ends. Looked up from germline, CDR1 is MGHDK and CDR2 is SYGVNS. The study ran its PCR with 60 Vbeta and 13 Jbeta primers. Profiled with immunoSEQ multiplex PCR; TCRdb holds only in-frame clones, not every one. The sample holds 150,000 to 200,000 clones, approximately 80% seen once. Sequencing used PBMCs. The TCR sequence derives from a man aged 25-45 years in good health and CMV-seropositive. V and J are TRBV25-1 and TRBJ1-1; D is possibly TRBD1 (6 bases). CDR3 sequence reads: CASSQPTGMGTEAFF. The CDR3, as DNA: TGTGCCAGCAGTCAACCGACAGGTATGGGCACTGAAGCTTTCTTT.